This TCR beta chain came from a study of OX40 agonist ivuxolimab in advanced cancers. Study details: Across the patients, intravenous ivuxolimab was delivered every 2 weeks at 0.01 to 10 mg/kg. Overall study findings and caveats: What antigens the expanded peripheral T cells recognized was never established.

Sequencing was performed with immunoSEQ multiplex PCR; in TCRdb, only in-frame clones are kept and a portion is missing. Of tens of thousands of clones listed, about 87% are singletons. Germline values: CDR1 SGHKS, CDR2 YYEKEE (reference sequence). This CDR3 region has 14 residues. Trimming left V 1 base short and J 7 bases short, with 14 bases between. A history of autoimmune disease or systemic immunosuppression excluded patients. Comments on this clone: Its antigen is as yet unknown.

This chain links TRBV5-5 with TRBJ1-1; tentative D call: TRBD1 (5 bases). This clonotype originated in an adult with an advanced solid tumor such as melanoma, head and neck, liver or kidney cancer. This sample comprised CD4+ or CD8+ T cells sorted from blood, obtained in a trial of the OX40 agonist ivuxolimab. Written as DNA, the CDR3 is TGTGCCAGCAGCTTGCTAGGGGCGCGGAGTGAAGCTTTCTTT. Translating gives CASSLLGARSEAFF.